This entry features one TCR beta chain sequence. The antigen remains unidentified. Germline assignment: CDR1 SGHAT and CDR2 FQNNGV. V lost 5 bases to trimming and J lost 4 bases; unmatched junction nucleotides: 4. This CDR3 has 13 amino acids. Patients underwent thyroid surgery, and none had received any treatment before it. Original analysis: The study built a papillary thyroid cancer distant-metastasis classifier from CDR3 differences across clinicopathological groups. With MiXCR, TCRdb called clones anew from the PCR reads. It is TCRdb's table, rather than the study itself, that gives the V and J calls and clone size. The top ten hold more than 12% of the sample, which has approximately 44,000 clones, about 24% seen once. The data derive from a study of metastatic and nonmetastatic thyroid tumors. About the research overall: Repertoire data that came from the blood and tumor or nodule tissue of malignant and benign thyroid patients were compared. Study results and limitations: According to reports, the diversity of TCR beta was significantly higher in malignant thyroid tumors than in benign nodules, and this held in both blood and tumor samples.

The sample was tumor tissue. This sequence was found in a female donor with papillary thyroid cancer or a benign thyroid nodule (not recorded which). Some clones in this sample may be carry-over from other donors' samples. The chain joins TRBV11-2 to TRBJ1-1; TRBD1 agrees at 7 bases. The CDR3 sequence is CASSTDRATEAFF. CDR3 sequence (DNA): TGTGCCAGCAGCACCGACAGGGCCACTGAAGCTTTCTTT.